This section outlines one TCR beta chain sequence together with its context. Its antigen is unknown. One base away there is no much larger clone; base qualities are not given. CDR1 and CDR2 were assigned from the germline V gene (reference sequence) as LNHDA and SQIVND. The V and J ends are trimmed by 4 bases and 0 bases, leaving 4 bases between them. The CDR3 spans 13 residues, from the cysteine through the phenylalanine. Just CDR3 DNA is preserved here, 39 bases in frame from base 1. Each collaborating institution followed its own protocols to collect whole blood in K2EDTA tubes. For TCRbeta analysis, collaborators shipped samples in one of three forms: frozen whole blood, isolated PBMCs, or DNA extracted from either of those sample types. This entry comes from a study of blood T cell repertoires in COVID-19 (dated by TCRdb to the early 2020s). Study-wide context: Samples from collaborators originated in the United States, Italy and Spain and spanned both the acute and convalescent phases of COVID-19. The prospective study material was composed of cDNA or gDNA derived from T cells, B-cell-depleted T cells, or PBMCs. Subjects who had been exposed to COVID-19, were actively infected with it, or had recovered from it provided the deeply sampled blood TCRbeta repertoires that made up the dataset. The repertoires were made available in a free public database intended to serve as a resource for research on the immune response to SARS-CoV-2. Samples came from the ongoing ImmuneRACE study (first 160 participants) plus 1,254 subjects from 6 global collaborators. Nearly every sample came with metadata listing a de-identified subject ID, COVID-19 status, age in years and sex. Where HLA class I and class II types were available, the types were taken from metadata supplied by the sample provider, not from assay-based typing.

The study at large found these results: Clinical and demographic metadata were provided uncurated, with the amount varying by source and participant.

TCRbeta CDR3 regions were amplified from genomic DNA using the immunoSEQ Assay, a bias-controlled multiplex PCR. As for the authors' bioinformatics: Within the assay, amplification of reference gene primers was used to estimate how many nucleated cells each sample contained. To quantify the absolute abundance of each unique TCRbeta CDR3 rearrangement, sequence reads were collapsed and filtered. For each sample, productive Simpson clonality was calculated by taking the square root of Simpson's diversity index across productive rearrangements. Drawn from immuneACCESS, this table holds only the in-frame rearrangements with V and J called that TCRdb kept. Clones are partly lost; checked studies trace under half to an unresolved V gene and leave the rest unexplained. The V and J calls and clone size are taken from that table; D and trimming were inferred from the DNA. Within this sample are 100,000 to 150,000 clones, with approximately 84% of them counted one time only. The ten largest clones take up 17% of the sample.

The TCR originated in a woman aged 80 or over with acute or convalescent COVID-19. The rearranged chain carries TRBV19 and TRBJ1-5; there is no confident call for the D gene. The sequenced sample consisted of peripheral blood. The bases are TGTGCCAGTAGTACCATTAGCAATCAGCCCCAGCATTTT. This is translated as CASSTISNQPQHF.